One and the same sample provided the 19 T cell receptor beta chains below, sequenced in a study of blood T cell repertoires in COVID-19. The assay was immunoSEQ multiplex PCR, and TCRdb's table has in-frame clones only and misses some. The data show approximately 70,000 clones, roughly nine tenths seen once. The sequencing sample was made of peripheral blood. The receptors were sampled from a man aged 40-50 years with COVID-19, enrolled during active disease.

CDR3 coding DNA: TGCAGCGTTGGTGAGGGATACTCTGGAAACACCATATATTTT. The encoded protein is CSVGEGYSGNTIYF. V is TRBV29-1 and J is TRBJ1-3; D gene unclear. Trimming cost V 4 bases and J 0 bases, with 10 bases left between them. Germline values: CDR1 SQVTM, CDR2 ANQGSEA. This CDR3 contains 14 residues.

The genes are TRBV7-6 and TRBJ1-6; 11 bases line up with TRBD1. The V segment lost 1 base and the J segment 9 bases; nucleotides outside the gene matches: 2. Germline lookup yields CDR1 SGHVS and CDR2 FNYEAQ. The CDR3 is 15 amino acids. Here the CDR3 DNA reads TGTGCCAGCAGCTTAGGTGGGACAGGGGGTTCACCCCTCCACTTT. Its protein product is CASSLGGTGGSPLHF.

The chain has TRBV2 and TRBJ1-3; D gene uncertain. Trimming stripped 7 bases from V and 0 bases from J, with 10 bases between. The V gene's germline CDR1 is SNHLY and CDR2 FYNNEI. The CDR3 sequence is 14 residues long. This chain's CDR3 is CASKVGLSGNTIYF. The CDR3 coding sequence is TGTGCCAGCAAAGTAGGACTCTCTGGAAACACCATATATTTT.

This chain links TRBV10-3 with TRBJ2-1, with 16 bases aligning to TRBD2. This CDR3 spans 16 amino acids. Germline V CDR1 and CDR2: ENHRY, SYGVKD. V shed 4 bases and J 9 bases; nucleotides not matched to a gene: 6. The CDR3, as DNA: TGTGCCATCAGTGTGGGACTAGCGGGGGGGCCCGGTGAGCAGTTCTTC. This translates into CAISVGLAGGPGEQFF.

This clone was seen a single time. The rearrangement joins TRBV2 to TRBJ1-3, with a weak D call TRBD1 (6 bases). This CDR3 has 14 amino acids. The germline V gene has CDR1 SNHLY and CDR2 FYNNEI. The germline V and J ends were trimmed by 6 bases and 1 base, with 10 bases remaining between them. The CDR3 spells CASRPGQSGNTIYF. DNA for the CDR3: TGTGCCAGCAGACCCGGACAGTCTGGAAACACCATATATTTT.

The chain combines TRBV2 with TRBJ1-3, with a possible D match to TRBD1 (5 bases). The CDR3 extends over 13 amino acids. The V and J ends lost 7 bases and 7 bases respectively, with 14 bases between them. CDR1 is SNHLY, CDR2 FYNNEI, per germline. The CDR3 spells CASTKWDSNTIYF. The CDR3 DNA reads TGTGCCAGCACCAAGTGGGACTCCAACACCATATATTTT.

The rearrangement links TRBV28 to TRBJ2-7; TRBD2 is a possible D gene (7 bases). The V gene lost 6 bases and the J gene lost 2 bases, with 23 bases spanning the gap. Germline CDR1 is MDHEN and CDR2 is SYDVKM. The CDR3 consists of 17 residues. The CDR3 is CASRGGGWDTKTYEQYF. The CDR3 DNA sequence: TGTGCCAGCAGAGGGGGGGGTTGGGACACCAAAACCTACGAGCAGTACTTC.

This clone was seen a handful of times. V is TRBV7-9 and J is TRBJ1-5, with D unclear. Germline CDR1 SEHNR, CDR2 FQNEAQ (reference sequence). The CDR3 length is 15 residues. Trimming pared 0 bases from V and 4 bases from J, leaving 10 bases between. CDR3 sequence reads: CASSLAGGNNQPQHF. The CDR3 coding sequence is TGTGCCAGCAGCTTAGCGGGAGGAAATAATCAGCCCCAGCATTTT.

The chain employs TRBV4-1 and TRBJ1-5; D is undetermined. Germline V gene sequence: CDR1 MGHRA, CDR2 YSYEKL. The ends were cut back, 4 bases at V and 4 bases at J, with 11 bases in the middle. The CDR3 totals 14 residues. The CDR3 is CASSLRVYNQPQHF. The CDR3 region has the DNA TGCGCCAGCAGCCTCCGGGTCTATAATCAGCCCCAGCATTTT.

The chain couples TRBV5-1 to TRBJ1-2, with 7 nucleotides matching TRBD1. CDR1 SGHRS and CDR2 YFSETQ come from the germline V gene. V lost 4 bases to trimming and J lost 3 bases; unmatched junction nucleotides: 6. The CDR3 is 14 amino acids. The CDR3 spells CASSQTGSDYGYTF. The DNA for the CDR3 is TGCGCCAGCAGCCAGACAGGGTCCGACTATGGCTACACCTTC.

The rearrangement links TRBV4-2 to TRBJ1-3; 8 bases line up with TRBD1. Germline assignment: CDR1 LGHNA and CDR2 YNFKEQ. CDR3 size: 17 residues. The V gene end was trimmed by 4 bases and the J gene end by 2 bases; junction bases not matched to a gene: 10. The CDR3 reads CASSPGPWTGPGNTIYF. For the CDR3, the DNA is TGTGCCAGCAGCCCAGGCCCCTGGACAGGGCCTGGAAACACCATATATTTT.

The sample holds one count of this clone. The V and J genes are TRBV5-1 and TRBJ2-7; D gene uncertain. Looked up from germline, CDR1 is SGHRS and CDR2 is YFSETQ. The V end was cut by 0 bases, the J end by 4 bases, with 11 bases between. The CDR3 length is 14 residues. The CDR3 region has the DNA TGCGCCAGCAGCTTGGGACATCCAACTTACGAGCAGTACTTC. Protein product: CASSLGHPTYEQYF.

The chain is built from TRBV30 and TRBJ1-1, with 7 positions matching TRBD1. The germline V gene encodes CDR1 GTSNPN and CDR2 SVGIG (reference sequence). V dropped 3 bases and J dropped 2; count of bases not matched to a gene: 3. The CDR3 covers 13 residues. In DNA form, the CDR3 reads TGTGCCTGGAGCTGGACAGGAAACACTGAAGCTTTCTTT. Residues: CAWSWTGNTEAFF.

V and J are TRBV28 and TRBJ1-2; 8 positions match TRBD1. The CDR3 loop spans 12 amino acids. Germline-derived CDR1 and CDR2 are MDHEN and SYDVKM. With 5 bases clipped from V and 8 bases from J, the junction kept 4 bases outside the gene matches. CDR3 residues: CASSVQGEGYTF. DNA for the CDR3: TGTGCCAGCAGTGTACAGGGGGAGGGCTACACCTTC.

This clone was detected once. The chain links TRBV25-1 to TRBJ1-1, with 7 bases lining up with TRBD1. The V gene's germline CDR1 is MGHDK and CDR2 SYGVNS. CDR3 size: 13 residues. The J segment lost 9 bases and the V segment lost 2 bases, leaving 6 bases of the junction unmatched. CDR3 sequence: CASSEQGDSKAFF. Here the CDR3 DNA reads TGTGCCAGCAGTGAACAGGGGGATTCTAAAGCTTTCTTT.

The chain has TRBV7-9 and TRBJ1-2; TRBD1 matches 7 bases. The V segment lost 5 bases and the J segment 6 bases; nucleotides outside the gene matches: 6. Germline V lookup: CDR1 SEHNR, CDR2 FQNEAQ (reference sequence). The CDR3 consists of 13 residues. CDR3 in DNA: TGTGCCAGCAGCCCCAATACAGGGGATGGCTACACCTTC. Translating it yields CASSPNTGDGYTF.

CDR3 coding DNA: TGTGCCAGCAGCCGCCAGGGGGCAACCGGGGAGCTGTTTTTT. The encoded protein is CASSRQGATGELFF. The rearrangement links TRBV3-1 (or the pseudogene TRBV3-2) to TRBJ2-2; 8 nucleotides match TRBD1. Germline V lookup: CDR1 LGHDT, CDR2 YNNKEL (reference sequence). The CDR3 is 14 residues long. V shed 4 bases, J shed 5 bases, and the junction held 3 bases outside the gene matches.

This chain joins TRBV6-5 and TRBJ2-3; tentatively, D is TRBD2 (6 bases). V was pared by 8 bases and J by 2 bases, with 14 bases between. The CDR3 is 14 residues long. Germline V gene lookup returns CDR1 MNHEY and CDR2 SVGAGI. CDR3 sequence: CASGVGGATDTQYF. The DNA for the CDR3 is TGTGCCAGCGGGGTCGGGGGAGCCACAGATACGCAGTATTTT.

This clone was recorded once. This chain joins TRBV30 and TRBJ2-3; possibly TRBD1 for D (5 bases). The germline CDR1 and CDR2 sequences are GTSNPN and SVGIG (reference sequence). The CDR3 has 13 residues. The V end lost 3 bases, the J end lost 1 base, and 8 bases lay between the germline ends. This CDR3 is CAWRGPGTDTQYF. CDR3 nucleotides: TGTGCCTGGAGGGGGCCTGGCACAGATACGCAGTATTTT.